This entry concerns a single TCR beta chain. Assay runs were performed at deep level. Sequencing used immunoSEQ multiplex PCR; TCRdb keeps in-frame clones, though not all of them. The sample gives over a million clones, around 98% of which show up once; about 0.45% is in the top ten. The data stem from a study of shared clonotypes between healthy human individuals. About the research overall: The study drew on a couple of women and three men aged 18 to 49 as donors.

V was pared by 5 bases and J by 2 bases, with 7 bases between. The CDR3 spans 13 residues. The V gene's germline CDR1 is MDHEN and CDR2 SYDVKM. Sequenced: naive CD4+ T cells sorted from blood. Specified subset: CD45RA+ positively selected. The chain joins TRBV28 to TRBJ1-5, with D hard to call. The TCR comes from a man aged 25-40 years in good health. The CDR3 nucleotides read TGTGCCAGCAGTGCAATCGGCAATCAGCCCCAGCATTTT. Translating gives CASSAIGNQPQHF.